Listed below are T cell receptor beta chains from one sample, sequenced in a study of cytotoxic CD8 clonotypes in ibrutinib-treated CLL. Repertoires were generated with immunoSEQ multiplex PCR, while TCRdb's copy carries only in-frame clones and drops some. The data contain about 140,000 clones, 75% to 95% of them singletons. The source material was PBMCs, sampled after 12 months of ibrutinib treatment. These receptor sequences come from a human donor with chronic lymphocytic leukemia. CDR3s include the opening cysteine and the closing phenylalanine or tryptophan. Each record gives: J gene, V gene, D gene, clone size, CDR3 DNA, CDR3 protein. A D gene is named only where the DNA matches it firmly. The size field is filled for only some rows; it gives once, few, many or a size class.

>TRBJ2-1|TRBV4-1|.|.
TGCGCCAGCAGCCAAGCCTCCCTTAGCGGTAGACGTGGCAATGAGCAGTTCTTC
CASSQASLSGRRGNEQFF
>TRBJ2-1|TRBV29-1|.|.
TGCAGCGTTGACACTTCGACTGAGCAGTTCTTC
CSVDTSTEQFF
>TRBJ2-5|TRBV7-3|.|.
TGTGCCAGCAGCCTAGATGGGGGAAAGGAGACCCAGTACTTC
CASSLDGGKETQYF
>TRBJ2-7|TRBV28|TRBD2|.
TGTGCCAGCCAACGCGGGACTAGTCCCTACGAGCAGTACTTC
CASQRGTSPYEQYF
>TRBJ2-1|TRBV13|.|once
TGTGCCAGCAGCTTACTCCCTAGCATAAAGCAGTTCTTC
CASSLLPSIKQFF
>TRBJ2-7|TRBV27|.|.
TGTGCCAGCAGCCCCTGGGGGGACTACGAGCAGTACTTC
CASSPWGDYEQYF
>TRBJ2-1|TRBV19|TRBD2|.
TGTGCCAGTAGTATACTCCGTCCGGGAGGGTTCGACAATGAGCAGTTCTTC
CASSILRPGGFDNEQFF
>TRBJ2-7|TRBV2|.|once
TGTGCCAGCAGTCCCCAACCCGACTCCCCCGAGCAGTACTTC
CASSPQPDSPEQYF
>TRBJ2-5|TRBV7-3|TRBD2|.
TGTGCCAGCAGCTCCGGGACTATAGAGACCCAGTACTTC
CASSSGTIETQYF
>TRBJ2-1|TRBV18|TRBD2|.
TGTGCCAGCTCACCACTACCCGGGCTAGCGGGAGACAATGAGCAGTTCTTC
CASSPLPGLAGDNEQFF
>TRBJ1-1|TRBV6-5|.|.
TGTGCCAGCAGTTACTCGACAGTTATGAACACTGAAGCTTTCTTT
CASSYSTVMNTEAFF
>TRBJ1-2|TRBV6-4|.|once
TGTGCCAGCAGTGAGTGGATTAACTATGGCTACACCTTC
CASSEWINYGYTF
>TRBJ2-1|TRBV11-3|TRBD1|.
TGTGCCAGCAGCTTAGAAGGGACAGGGGTTTCTAATGAGCAGTTCTTC
CASSLEGTGVSNEQFF
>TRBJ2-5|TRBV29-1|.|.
TGCGGGGTGCGGGACTTCGGGGAGACCCAGTACTTC
CGVRDFGETQYF
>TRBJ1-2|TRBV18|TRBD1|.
TGTGCCAGCTCCCCGACAGGGTATGGCTACACCTTC
CASSPTGYGYTF
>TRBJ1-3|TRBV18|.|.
TGTGCCAGCTCACCTCAAGGGTTGGGAAACACCATATATTTT
CASSPQGLGNTIYF
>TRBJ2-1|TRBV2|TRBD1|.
TGTGCCAGTCGGACAGGACGCAATGAGCAGTTCTTC
CASRTGRNEQFF
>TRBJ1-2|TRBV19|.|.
TGTGCCAGTAGTACCTCTTGGGGGCGAAACTATGGCTACACCTTC
CASSTSWGRNYGYTF
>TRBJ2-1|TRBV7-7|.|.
TGTGCTAGCAGCTCCTTACCAGGGGCGGGAGCCAATGAGCAGTTCTTC
CASSSLPGAGANEQFF
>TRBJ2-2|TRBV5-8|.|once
TGTGCCAGCAGCCTCACTCGGGAGCTGTTTTTT
CASSLTRELFF
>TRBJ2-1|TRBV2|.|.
TGTGCCAGCAGTGAAGCGCTAGCGACGGCCTCCTACAATGAGCAGTTCTTC
CASSEALATASYNEQFF
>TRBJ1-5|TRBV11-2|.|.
TGTGCCAGCTCTCCCCCTGTCAGGGCTAAGGATCAGCCCCAGCATTTT
CASSPPVRAKDQPQHF
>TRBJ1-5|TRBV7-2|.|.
TGTGCCAGCAGCAAAAGAGACAGCAATCAGCCCCAGCATTTT
CASSKRDSNQPQHF
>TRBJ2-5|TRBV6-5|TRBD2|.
TGTGCCGCCGCTCGCGGGAGCCAAGAGACCCAGTACTTC
CAAARGSQETQYF
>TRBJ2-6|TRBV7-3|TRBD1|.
TGTGCCAGCAGCTTCTCCGGGACAGGGGGCGCTGGGGCCAACGTCCTGACTTTC
CASSFSGTGGAGANVLTF
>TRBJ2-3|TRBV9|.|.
TGTGCCAGCAGGCCCCTTTCCGATACGCAGTATTTT
CASRPLSDTQYF
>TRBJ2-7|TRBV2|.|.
TGTGCCTTACATGGGCTGAAAACCTACGAGCAGTACTTC
CALHGLKTYEQYF
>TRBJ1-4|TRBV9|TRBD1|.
TGTGCCAGCAGCGCAGGGGGTGGAGGGAATGAAAAACTGTTTTTT
CASSAGGGGNEKLFF
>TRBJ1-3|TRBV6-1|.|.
TGTGCCAGCAGTGAACTTGGTTTAAACACCATATATTTT
CASSELGLNTIYF
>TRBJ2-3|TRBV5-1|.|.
TGCGCCAGCAGCCCGGTTGGGGAAAGCACAGATACGCAGTATTTT
CASSPVGESTDTQYF
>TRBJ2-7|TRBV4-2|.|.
TGTGCCAGCAGCCTACGAAGAGGAGGTCCCTACGAGCAGTACTTC
CASSLRRGGPYEQYF
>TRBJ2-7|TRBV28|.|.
TGTGCCAGCAGTTTAGACCTTGACTCCTACGAGCAGTACTTC
CASSLDLDSYEQYF
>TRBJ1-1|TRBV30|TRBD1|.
TGTGCCTGGGGGGACAGGAACACTGAAGCTTTCTTT
CAWGDRNTEAFF
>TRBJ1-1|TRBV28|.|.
TGTGCCAGCCGCCCGCCGGGACCTCCGAACACTGAAGCTTTCTTT
CASRPPGPPNTEAFF
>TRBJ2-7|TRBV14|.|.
TGTGCCAGCAGCCAAGCTGGCTACGAGCAGTACTTC
CASSQAGYEQYF
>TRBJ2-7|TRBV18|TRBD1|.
TGTGCCAGCTCACCCCCCCTGGGACAGGATGACTCCTACGAGCAGTACTTC
CASSPPLGQDDSYEQYF
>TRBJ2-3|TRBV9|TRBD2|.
TGTGCCAGCAGCGTAGGACTAGCGAGGGACACAGATACGCAGTATTTT
CASSVGLARDTDTQYF
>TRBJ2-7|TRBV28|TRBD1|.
TGTGCCAGCGGAACCGGGACAGGGACAAACGAGCAGTACTTC
CASGTGTGTNEQYF
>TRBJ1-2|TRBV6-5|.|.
TGTGCCACCCTTGCCCAGGGACGCTACACCTTC
CATLAQGRYTF
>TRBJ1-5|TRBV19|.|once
TGTGCCAGTAGTATAGGGAATGGCAATCAGCCCCAGCATTTT
CASSIGNGNQPQHF
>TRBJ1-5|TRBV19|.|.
TGTGCCAGTAGTCCAGGCCGAGGGTTACAGCCCCAGCATTTT
CASSPGRGLQPQHF
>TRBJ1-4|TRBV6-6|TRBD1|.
TGTGCCAGCAGTTCCAGGACAGGGGACCCACTGTTTTTT
CASSSRTGDPLFF
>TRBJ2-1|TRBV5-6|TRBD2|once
TGTGCCAGCAGCTTGCCGGGACTAGTGAATGAGCAGTTCTTC
CASSLPGLVNEQFF
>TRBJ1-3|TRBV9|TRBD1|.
TGTGCCAGCAGCGTCTCCGGGACAGCGTACTCTGGAAACACCATATATTTT
CASSVSGTAYSGNTIYF
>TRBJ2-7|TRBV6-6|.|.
TGTGCCAGCAGTTACTCAGGGGGCGAGCAGTACTTC
CASSYSGGEQYF
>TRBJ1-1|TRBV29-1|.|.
TGCAGCTTGGTACAGGGAACCGAAGCTTTCTTT
CSLVQGTEAFF
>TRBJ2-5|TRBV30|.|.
TGTGCCTGGAGTGTGTCTGCCAGAGAGACCCAGTACTTC
CAWSVSARETQYF
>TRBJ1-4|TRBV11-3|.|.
TGTGCCAGCAGCTTAGTGCCGAGGGACCAAAACCCTGAAAAACTGTTTTTT
CASSLVPRDQNPEKLFF
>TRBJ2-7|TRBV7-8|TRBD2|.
TGTGCCAGCAGCCCAAGGACTAGCGGTTACGAGCAGTACTTC
CASSPRTSGYEQYF
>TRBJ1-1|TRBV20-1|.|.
TGCAGTGCTCCCCTGCGCACTGAAGCTTTCTTT
CSAPLRTEAFF
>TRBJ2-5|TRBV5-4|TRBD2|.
TGTGCCAGCAGCAAGAGCGGGATCATTCAAGAGACCCAGTACTTC
CASSKSGIIQETQYF
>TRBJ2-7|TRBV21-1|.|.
TGTGCCAGCAGCTCGGGGGGATCAGGCGAGCAGTACTTC
CASSSGGSGEQYF
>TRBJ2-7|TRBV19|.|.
TGTGCCAGAGCCTGGTACGAGCAGTACTTC
CARAWYEQYF
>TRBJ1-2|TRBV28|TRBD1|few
TGTGCCAGCGAAGCCGGGACAGCTTTCTATGGCTACACCTTC
CASEAGTAFYGYTF
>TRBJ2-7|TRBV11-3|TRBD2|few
TGTGCCAGCAGCCCGGGGGGGCGGCGGGACTACGAGCAGTACTTC
CASSPGGRRDYEQYF
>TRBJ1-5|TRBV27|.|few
TGTGCCAGCAGTTCGGGGTTAGGTCAGCCCCAGCATTTT
CASSSGLGQPQHF
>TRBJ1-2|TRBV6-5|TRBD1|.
TGTGCCAGCAGTTACTCGAGTCGACAGGGGGTGTTTGGCTACACCTTC
CASSYSSRQGVFGYTF
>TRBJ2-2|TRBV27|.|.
TGTGCCAGCAGTTTTTTCGGGGAGCTGTTTTTT
CASSFFGELFF
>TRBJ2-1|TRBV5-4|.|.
TGTGCCAGCAGCTTGGAGGTGGAAAGCTCCTACAATGAGCAGTTCTTC
CASSLEVESSYNEQFF
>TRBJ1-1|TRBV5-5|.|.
TGTGCCAGCAGCTCCCTTCGGGCGGAAGCTTTCTTT
CASSSLRAEAFF